The present TCR beta chain was sequenced within a study of T cell repertoires in cytomegalovirus infection. Study information: The public TCR beta signatures pointed to both CMV infection and matching HLA type.

Germline V lookup: CDR1 ENHRY, CDR2 SYGVKD. V lost 5 bases and J lost 2, with 23 bases in between. This CDR3 is 18 amino acids long. TCRdb used MiXCR to reprocess the reads, holding one entry per CDR3 protein. The sample lists a few hundred thousand distinct CDR3 sequences; around 15% were seen once. This clonotype was picked up many times. V gene TRBV10-3 combines with J gene TRBJ2-3; possibly TRBD2 for D (6 bases). Sequenced input: PBMCs. This sequence was found in a human donor in good health (CMV status not recorded). Some clones in this sample may be carry-over from other donors' samples. The CDR3 nucleotides read TGTGCCATCAGTCCCACCGGGAGCTTTCCCCTTGACACAGATACGCAGTATTTT. This sequence encodes CAISPTGSFPLDTDTQYF.